This TCR beta chain was sequenced during a study of regulatory T cells in long-lasting Graves disease. Study context: Prior antithyroid drug treatment in newly diagnosed Graves' patients lasted under 3 months.

The TCR beta library used iRepertoire HTBI primers with Arm-PCR amplification of CDR3. TCRdb called the multiplex PCR reads again in MiXCR, with one record for every CDR3 protein. The sample contains fewer than 350,000 distinct CDR3 sequences, 15% to 20% of which appear only once. Time point meaning: newly diagnosed GD, antithyroid drugs for less than 3 months. Following extraction of RNA from PBMCs, that RNA was used to make the TCR library. Patients with Graves' disease were diagnosed by American Thyroid Association guidelines. Whole-study findings and limits: Persistent patients had a count of shared public clonotypes (approximately 3,000) that exceeded that of new patients (approximately 1,000). Accuracy might have suffered from few samples.

CDR3 length: 12 amino acids. V shed 5 bases and J shed 7 bases, with 12 bases lying between them. Germline V CDR1 and CDR2: LNHDA, SQIVND (reference sequence). This clonotype was observed a few times. The antigen remains unidentified. The specimen was peripheral blood mononuclear cells (PBMCs), collected at new diagnosis, from a patient treated with antithyroid drugs. This chain uses TRBV19 with TRBJ2-7; the D gene could be TRBD1 or TRBD2 (5 bases each). The TCR comes from a female donor with Graves disease. The CDR3 reads CASSPGTVEQYF. The CDR3 DNA reads TGTGCCAGTAGTCCAGGGACGGTTGAGCAGTACTTC. The complete variable domain, with remaining parts taken from reference TRBV19 and TRBJ2-7, reads DGGITQSPKYLFRKEGQNVTLSCEQNLNHDAMYWYRQDPGQGLRLIYYSQIVNDFQKGDIAEGYSVSREKKESFPLTVTSAQKNPTAFYLCASSPGTVEQYFGPGTRLTVT.